This TCR beta chain was obtained from a study of T-cell memory formation after mild COVID-19. The CDR3 totals 13 residues. Trimming pared 0 bases from V and 10 bases from J, leaving 10 bases between. Germline V lookup: CDR1 MGHDK, CDR2 SYGVNS. TCRdb processed the 5' RACE reads anew with MiXCR; each CDR3 protein has one entry. The sample records about 270,000 distinct CDR3 sequences, about a sixth being singletons. This receptor was obtained from a man aged 18 to 30 who had mild COVID-19 (a few samples of this study predate the infection). Cell type and time point are not known. The source material was PBMCs or a T cell subset sorted from them (not recorded which). The rearrangement joins TRBV25-1 to TRBJ2-1; unclear D gene. CDR3 residues: CASSEYIVGEQFF. The DNA of the CDR3 is TGTGCCAGCAGTGAATATATCGTGGGGGAGCAGTTCTTC.